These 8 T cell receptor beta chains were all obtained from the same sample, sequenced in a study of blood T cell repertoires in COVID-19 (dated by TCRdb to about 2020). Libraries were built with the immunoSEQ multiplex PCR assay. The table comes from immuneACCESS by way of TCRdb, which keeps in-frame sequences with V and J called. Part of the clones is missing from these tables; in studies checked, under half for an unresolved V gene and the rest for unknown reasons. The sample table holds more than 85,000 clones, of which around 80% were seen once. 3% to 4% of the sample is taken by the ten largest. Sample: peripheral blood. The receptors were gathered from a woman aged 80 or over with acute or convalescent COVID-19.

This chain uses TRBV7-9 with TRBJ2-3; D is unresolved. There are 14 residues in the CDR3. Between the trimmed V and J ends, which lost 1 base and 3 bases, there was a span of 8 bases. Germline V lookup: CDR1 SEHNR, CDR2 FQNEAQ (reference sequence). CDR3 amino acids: CASSLDPSTDTQYF. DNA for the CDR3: TGTGCCAGCAGCTTAGATCCCTCGACAGATACGCAGTATTTT.

The CDR3 nucleotides read TGCGCCAGCAGCTTGGGGACAGATAACGCGAACACCGGGGAGCTGTTTTTT. Translating it yields CASSLGTDNANTGELFF. This chain connects TRBV5-1 to TRBJ2-2; TRBD1 might be the D (6 bases). Germline loops: CDR1 SGHRS, CDR2 YFSETQ. Trimming shortened V by 0 bases and J by 0 bases, and 12 bases separated the two germline ends. This CDR3 has 17 residues.

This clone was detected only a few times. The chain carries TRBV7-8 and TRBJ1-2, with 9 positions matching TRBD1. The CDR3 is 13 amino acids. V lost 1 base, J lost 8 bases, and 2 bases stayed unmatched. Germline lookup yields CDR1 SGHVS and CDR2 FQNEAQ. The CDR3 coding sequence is TGTGCCAGCAGCTTAGACAGGGGGCGAGGCTACACCTTC. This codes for CASSLDRGRGYTF. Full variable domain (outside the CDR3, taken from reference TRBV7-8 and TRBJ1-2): GAGVSQSPRYKVAKRGQDVALRCDPISGHVSLFWYQQALGQGPEFLTYFQNEAQLDKSGLPSDRFFAERPEGSVSTLKIQRTQQEDSAVYLCASSLDRGRGYTFGSGTRLTVV.

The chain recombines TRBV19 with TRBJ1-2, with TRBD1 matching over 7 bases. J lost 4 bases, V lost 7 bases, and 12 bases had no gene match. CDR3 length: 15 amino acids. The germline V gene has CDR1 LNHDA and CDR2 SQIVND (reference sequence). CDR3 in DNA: TGTGCCAGTACTCTCCTTGGGTCAGGGGGCTATGGCTACACCTTC. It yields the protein CASTLLGSGGYGYTF.

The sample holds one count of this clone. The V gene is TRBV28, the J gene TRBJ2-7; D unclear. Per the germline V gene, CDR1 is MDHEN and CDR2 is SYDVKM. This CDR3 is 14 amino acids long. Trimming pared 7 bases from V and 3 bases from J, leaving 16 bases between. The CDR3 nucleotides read TGTGCCAGCAAGTCCGGTATGCACGTCTACGAGCAGTACTTC. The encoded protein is CASKSGMHVYEQYF.

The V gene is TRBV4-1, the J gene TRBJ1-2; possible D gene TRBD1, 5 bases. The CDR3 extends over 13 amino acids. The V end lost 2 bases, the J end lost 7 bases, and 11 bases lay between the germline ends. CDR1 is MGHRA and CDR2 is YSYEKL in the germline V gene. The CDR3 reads CASSQQGNPGYTF. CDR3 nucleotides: TGCGCCAGCAGCCAACAGGGCAACCCTGGCTACACCTTC.

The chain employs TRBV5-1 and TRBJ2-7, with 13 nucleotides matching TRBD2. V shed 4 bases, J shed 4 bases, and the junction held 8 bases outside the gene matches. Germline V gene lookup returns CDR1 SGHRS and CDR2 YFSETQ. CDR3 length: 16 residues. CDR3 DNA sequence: TGCGCCAGCAGCCCCCGGACTAGCGGGGGACAATACGAGCAGTACTTC. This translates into CASSPRTSGGQYEQYF.

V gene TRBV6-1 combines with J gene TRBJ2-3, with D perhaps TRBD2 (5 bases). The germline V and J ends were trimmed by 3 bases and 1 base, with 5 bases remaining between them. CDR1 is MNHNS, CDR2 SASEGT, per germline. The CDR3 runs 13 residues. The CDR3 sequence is CASSDGGTDTQYF. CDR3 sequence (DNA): TGTGCCAGCAGTGACGGGGGCACAGATACGCAGTATTTT.